These T cell receptor beta chains were read from a single sample in a study of T cell responses to AZD1222 COVID-19 vaccine. Clones were sequenced by immunoSEQ multiplex PCR, and TCRdb holds only the in-frame ones, with some missing. The sample contains about 140,000 clones, 88% of which appear only once. Sample: peripheral blood, taken 28 days after the second AZD1222 dose. Receptor source: an adult who received the AZD1222 COVID-19 vaccine. Each CDR3 is given with its conserved first and last residue. A D gene is named only where the DNA matches it firmly. Clone sizes are given selectively: once, few, many, or a class where the clone is expanded.

clone size: NA; V gene: TRBV19; J gene: TRBJ2-2; D gene: NA; CDR3 DNA: TGTGCCAGTAGTATCAGCATCGACAGTCCCGGGGAGCTGTTTTTT; CDR3 protein: CASSISIDSPGELFF
clone size: NA; V gene: TRBV18; J gene: TRBJ2-7; D gene: NA; CDR3 DNA: TGTGCCAGCTCATCCCCAAGGCCCCCCTACGAGCAGTACTTC; CDR3 protein: CASSSPRPPYEQYF
clone size: NA; V gene: TRBV6-5; J gene: TRBJ1-2; D gene: NA; CDR3 DNA: TGTGCCAGCAGTTACTCGGGAGGGGCGCTCGGCTACACCTTC; CDR3 protein: CASSYSGGALGYTF
clone size: few; V gene: TRBV4-1; J gene: TRBJ1-6; D gene: NA; CDR3 DNA: TGCGCCAGCAGCCAATTGGCTAGGGGCCCGAAAGGTTCACCCCTCCACTTT; CDR3 protein: CASSQLARGPKGSPLHF
clone size: NA; V gene: TRBV10-3; J gene: TRBJ2-5; D gene: TRBD1; CDR3 DNA: TGTGCCACCTCCATGACCGGGACAGGGGGGCGCCAAGAGACCCAGTACTTC; CDR3 protein: CATSMTGTGGRQETQYF
clone size: NA; V gene: TRBV4-2; J gene: TRBJ2-7; D gene: NA; CDR3 DNA: TGTGCCAGCAGCCAAGGAGCCGGGGGCAACTACGAGCAGTACTTC; CDR3 protein: CASSQGAGGNYEQYF
clone size: NA; V gene: TRBV28; J gene: TRBJ1-4; D gene: NA; CDR3 DNA: TGTGCCAGCAGTTTGCCCGCAACTAATGAAAAACTGTTTTTT; CDR3 protein: CASSLPATNEKLFF
clone size: NA; V gene: TRBV5-1; J gene: TRBJ2-2; D gene: NA; CDR3 DNA: TGCGCCAGCAGCTCCACGGGGGTTCCCGGGGAGCTGTTTTTT; CDR3 protein: CASSSTGVPGELFF
clone size: NA; V gene: TRBV5-1; J gene: TRBJ2-7; D gene: TRBD1; CDR3 DNA: TGCGCCAGCAGCTCGCCGGGACAGGGGACCTACGAGCAGTACTTC; CDR3 protein: CASSSPGQGTYEQYF
clone size: NA; V gene: TRBV4-3; J gene: TRBJ1-4; D gene: NA; CDR3 DNA: TGCGCCAGCAGCCCGGGCAGGGGTACAGAAAAACTGTTTTTT; CDR3 protein: CASSPGRGTEKLFF
clone size: NA; V gene: TRBV11-2; J gene: TRBJ2-7; D gene: NA; CDR3 DNA: TGTGCCAGCAGCTTAAACCGGGGCGGAGGGCTCGAGCAGTACTTC; CDR3 protein: CASSLNRGGGLEQYF
clone size: NA; V gene: TRBV3-1/TRBV3-2; J gene: TRBJ2-2; D gene: NA; CDR3 DNA: TGTGCCAGCAGCGAACTTACCGGGGAGCTGTTTTTT; CDR3 protein: CASSELTGELFF
clone size: NA; V gene: TRBV3-1/TRBV3-2; J gene: TRBJ1-4; D gene: NA; CDR3 DNA: TGTGCCAGCAGCCAAGAGCAACAGGGATTCGAAAAACTGTTTTTT; CDR3 protein: CASSQEQQGFEKLFF
clone size: NA; V gene: TRBV6-2/TRBV6-3; J gene: TRBJ2-3; D gene: TRBD2; CDR3 DNA: TGTGCCAGCAGTTACCCAACACGGACTAGCGGGGGTAAAGATACGCAGTATTTT; CDR3 protein: CASSYPTRTSGGKDTQYF
clone size: NA; V gene: TRBV19; J gene: TRBJ1-1; D gene: NA; CDR3 DNA: TGTGCCAGTAGTAACACGAACACTGAAGCTTTCTTT; CDR3 protein: CASSNTNTEAFF
clone size: NA; V gene: TRBV20-1; J gene: TRBJ1-2; D gene: NA; CDR3 DNA: TGCAGTCCCGGAGGGGGGTATGGCTACACCTTC; CDR3 protein: CSPGGGYGYTF
clone size: NA; V gene: TRBV7-2; J gene: TRBJ2-5; D gene: TRBD1; CDR3 DNA: TGTGCCAGCAGCCACCCCCCGGACAGGGGGCTGGGGACCCAGTACTTC; CDR3 protein: CASSHPPDRGLGTQYF
clone size: NA; V gene: TRBV6-5; J gene: TRBJ2-5; D gene: TRBD1; CDR3 DNA: TGTGCCAGCAGCGGGACAGGAGGGCAGGAGACCCAGTACTTC; CDR3 protein: CASSGTGGQETQYF
clone size: NA; V gene: TRBV9; J gene: TRBJ2-3; D gene: NA; CDR3 DNA: TGTGCCAGCAGCGTAGAGTTGGGGATAGATACGCAGTATTTT; CDR3 protein: CASSVELGIDTQYF
clone size: NA; V gene: TRBV2; J gene: TRBJ2-7; D gene: TRBD2; CDR3 DNA: TGTGCCAGCAGGCTACTAGCGGGAAACGTATTCGAGCAGTACTTC; CDR3 protein: CASRLLAGNVFEQYF
clone size: NA; V gene: TRBV28; J gene: TRBJ1-4; D gene: NA; CDR3 DNA: TGTGCCACCTGGAATGGCTTAAGGAAGGAAAAACTGTTTTTT; CDR3 protein: CATWNGLRKEKLFF
clone size: once; V gene: TRBV7-2; J gene: TRBJ2-3; D gene: NA; CDR3 DNA: TGTGCCAGCAGCTTTAAGACAGCAGATACGCAGTATTTT; CDR3 protein: CASSFKTADTQYF
clone size: NA; V gene: TRBV5-4; J gene: TRBJ2-2; D gene: NA; CDR3 DNA: TGTGCCAGCAGCTCTCCGATCGCCAGCGGAGGGGTTGCCGGGGAGCTGTTTTTT; CDR3 protein: CASSSPIASGGVAGELFF
clone size: once; V gene: TRBV7-3; J gene: TRBJ2-2; D gene: NA; CDR3 DNA: TGTGCCAGCAGCTTAGGCTCCGGGCTACTCGCCGGGGAGCTGTTTTTT; CDR3 protein: CASSLGSGLLAGELFF
clone size: NA; V gene: TRBV18; J gene: TRBJ2-1; D gene: NA; CDR3 DNA: TGTGCCAGCTCACCTAAGAGGTCCTACAATGAGCAGTTCTTC; CDR3 protein: CASSPKRSYNEQFF
clone size: NA; V gene: TRBV5-1; J gene: TRBJ1-6; D gene: TRBD1; CDR3 DNA: TGCGCCAGCAGCCTGAACGACAGGGGGTATAATTCACCCCTCCACTTT; CDR3 protein: CASSLNDRGYNSPLHF
clone size: NA; V gene: TRBV6-5; J gene: TRBJ1-2; D gene: NA; CDR3 DNA: TGTGCCAGCAGTTCAACGTCTGCCCTATTCCGGGGCTACACCTTC; CDR3 protein: CASSSTSALFRGYTF
clone size: NA; V gene: TRBV3-1/TRBV3-2; J gene: TRBJ1-5; D gene: NA; CDR3 DNA: TGTGCCAGCAGCCAAGATTCGAGGGGGGATCAGCCCCAGCATTTT; CDR3 protein: CASSQDSRGDQPQHF
clone size: NA; V gene: TRBV12-3/TRBV12-4; J gene: TRBJ2-7; D gene: TRBD1; CDR3 DNA: TGTGCCAGCAGCGAGAACAGGGGGTACGAGCAGTACTTC; CDR3 protein: CASSENRGYEQYF
clone size: NA; V gene: TRBV12-3/TRBV12-4; J gene: TRBJ2-5; D gene: NA; CDR3 DNA: TGTGCCAGCAGTTTATCGGAGGAGACCCAGTACTTC; CDR3 protein: CASSLSEETQYF
clone size: few; V gene: TRBV2; J gene: TRBJ2-3; D gene: TRBD2; CDR3 DNA: TGTGCCAGCAGCCTGACTAGCGGCACAGATACGCAGTATTTT; CDR3 protein: CASSLTSGTDTQYF
clone size: NA; V gene: TRBV28; J gene: TRBJ1-4; D gene: TRBD1; CDR3 DNA: TGTGCCAGCAGTTTGGGACAGGGGGGGCGTGAAAAACTGTTTTTT; CDR3 protein: CASSLGQGGREKLFF
clone size: NA; V gene: TRBV3-1/TRBV3-2; J gene: TRBJ1-1; D gene: NA; CDR3 DNA: TGTGCCAGCACCCGGGGGGCTGGGACTGAAGCTTTCTTT; CDR3 protein: CASTRGAGTEAFF
clone size: NA; V gene: TRBV28; J gene: TRBJ2-7; D gene: TRBD1; CDR3 DNA: TGTGCCAGCAGTCTCTCCGGGACAGGGCTTTACGAGCAGTACTTC; CDR3 protein: CASSLSGTGLYEQYF
clone size: NA; V gene: TRBV27; J gene: TRBJ1-5; D gene: NA; CDR3 DNA: TGTGCCAGCAGTTTATTAGGGGCTGATCAGCCCCAGCATTTT; CDR3 protein: CASSLLGADQPQHF
clone size: NA; V gene: TRBV15; J gene: TRBJ1-5; D gene: TRBD1; CDR3 DNA: TGTGCCACCAGCATCATGACAGGGGCCCATCAGCCCCAGCATTTT; CDR3 protein: CATSIMTGAHQPQHF
clone size: NA; V gene: TRBV5-1; J gene: TRBJ1-2; D gene: NA; CDR3 DNA: TGCGCCAGCAGCTTGGCCCCGCAAAGCTATGGCTACACCTTC; CDR3 protein: CASSLAPQSYGYTF
clone size: NA; V gene: TRBV4-3; J gene: TRBJ2-7; D gene: NA; CDR3 DNA: TGCGCCAGCAGCCAGGGAGGGGGGCCGATCGACGAGCAGTACTTC; CDR3 protein: CASSQGGGPIDEQYF
clone size: NA; V gene: TRBV28; J gene: TRBJ2-1; D gene: NA; CDR3 DNA: TGTGCCAGCAGTCTACACACCACTCAGGGGGAGCAGTTCTTC; CDR3 protein: CASSLHTTQGEQFF
clone size: once; V gene: TRBV25-1; J gene: TRBJ2-4; D gene: NA; CDR3 DNA: TGTGCCAGCAGTGAACGTCAGGTGGGGGTATCCAAAAACATTCAGTACTTC; CDR3 protein: CASSERQVGVSKNIQYF
clone size: NA; V gene: TRBV4-1; J gene: TRBJ1-2; D gene: NA; CDR3 DNA: TGCGCCAGCAGCCAAGGGTACCTCACAACAAGGGGCTACACCTTC; CDR3 protein: CASSQGYLTTRGYTF